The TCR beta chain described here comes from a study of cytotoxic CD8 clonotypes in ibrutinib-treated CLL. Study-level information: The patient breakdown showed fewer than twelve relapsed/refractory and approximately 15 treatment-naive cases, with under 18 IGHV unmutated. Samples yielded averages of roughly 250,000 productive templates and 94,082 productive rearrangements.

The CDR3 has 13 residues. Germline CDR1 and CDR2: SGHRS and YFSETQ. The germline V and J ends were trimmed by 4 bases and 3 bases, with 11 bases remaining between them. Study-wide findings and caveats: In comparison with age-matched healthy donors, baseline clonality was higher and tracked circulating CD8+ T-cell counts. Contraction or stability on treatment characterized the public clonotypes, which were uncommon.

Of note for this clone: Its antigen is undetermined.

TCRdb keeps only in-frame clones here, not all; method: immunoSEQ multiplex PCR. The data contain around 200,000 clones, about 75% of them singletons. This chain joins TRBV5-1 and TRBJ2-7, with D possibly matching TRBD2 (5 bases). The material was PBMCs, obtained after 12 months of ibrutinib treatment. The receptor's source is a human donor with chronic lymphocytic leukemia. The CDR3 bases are TGCGCCAGCAGCCCTGGACTCAACTACGAGCAGTACTTC. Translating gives CASSPGLNYEQYF.